These 19 T cell receptor beta chains came from one sample sequenced in a study of identical twins. TCRdb used MiXCR to reprocess the 5' RACE reads, holding one entry per CDR3 protein. The sample carries hundreds of thousands of distinct CDR3 sequences, approximately 6.1% recorded once. Material: naive T cells sorted from blood. The receptors come from a man aged 18 to 30 in good health.

This clonotype was observed a few times. The rearrangement joins TRBV14 to TRBJ2-1, with TRBD2 matching over 8 bases. This CDR3 has 16 residues. Germline loops: CDR1 SGHDN, CDR2 FVKESK. The V gene end was trimmed by 3 bases and the J gene end by 4 bases; junction bases not matched to a gene: 8. CDR3 in amino acids: CASSHREGRPYNEQFF. CDR3 in DNA: TGTGCCAGCAGCCATCGGGAGGGGAGGCCTTACAATGAGCAGTTCTTC.

This clonotype was counted many times. The V call is TRBV12-3 or TRBV12-4, the J call TRBJ2-1; D is possibly TRBD1 (6 bases). Trimming shortened V by 6 bases and J by 5 bases, and 11 bases separated the two germline ends. The CDR3 extends over 13 amino acids. As DNA, the CDR3 is TGTGCCAGCAGGGACAGCCTGAACAATGAGCAGTTCTTC. Translation: CASRDSLNNEQFF.

This clonotype showed up many times. This sequence joins TRBV20-1 and TRBJ2-3, with 12 bases matching TRBD2. V shed 1 base, J shed 0 bases, and the junction held 2 bases outside the gene matches. The CDR3 is 16 amino acids. CDR1 and CDR2 from the germline V gene are DFQATT and SNEGSKA (reference sequence). The CDR3 here is CSARGGTSGSTDTQYF. Written as DNA, the CDR3 is TGCAGTGCTAGAGGAGGGACTAGCGGGAGCACAGATACGCAGTATTTT.

This clonotype was seen repeatedly, ten times or more. The gene calls are TRBV20-1 and TRBJ2-7, with TRBD2 identical over 9 bases. CDR3 size: 13 residues. The V gene end was trimmed by 3 bases and the J gene end by 3 bases; junction bases not matched to a gene: 3. Germline loops: CDR1 DFQATT, CDR2 SNEGSKA (reference sequence). CDR3 amino acids: CSASSSGVYEQYF. In DNA form, the CDR3 reads TGCAGTGCTAGCTCTAGCGGGGTCTACGAGCAGTACTTC.

The rearrangement uses TRBV11-3 and TRBJ1-1; D perhaps matches TRBD1 (5 bases). Germline CDR1 SGHNT, CDR2 YENEEA. The CDR3 length is 14 residues. Trimming removed 5 bases at V and 5 bases at J, with 15 bases between. DNA of the CDR3: TGTGCCAGCAGCCCCCTTTTGGGGGGGACTGAAGCTTTCTTT. Translating gives CASSPLLGGTEAFF.

The J gene is TRBJ2-7, the V gene TRBV14; unclear D gene. V shed 2 bases and J shed 2 bases, with 7 bases lying between them. From germline, CDR1 is SGHDN and CDR2 FVKESK. The CDR3 has 13 residues. The CDR3 loop reads CASSQRSPYEQYF. CDR3 nucleotides: TGTGCCAGCAGCCAAAGAAGTCCCTACGAGCAGTACTTC. Variable domain in full (rest from reference TRBV14 and TRBJ2-7): EAGVTQFPSHSVIEKGQTVTLRCDPISGHDNLYWYRRVMGKEIKFLLHFVKESKQDESGMPNNRFLAERTGGTYSTLKVQPAELEDSGVYFCASSQRSPYEQYFGPGTRLTVT.

This clonotype was observed a handful of times. The chain carries TRBV4-2 and TRBJ1-1; D possibly corresponds to TRBD1 (6 bases). This CDR3 contains 18 residues. Trimming cost V 1 base and J 7 bases, with 25 bases left between them. Germline-derived CDR1 and CDR2 are LGHNA and YNFKEQ. CDR3 DNA: TGTGCCAGCAGCCAAGCTTTTATACAGGGTCGGGGAAACGGTGAAGCTTTCTTT. Residues: CASSQAFIQGRGNGEAFF.

In this sample, this clonotype turned up many times. V gene TRBV12-3 or TRBV12-4 combines with J gene TRBJ2-7; D remains ambiguous. The ends were cut back, 6 bases at V and 5 bases at J, with 8 bases in the middle. The CDR3 has 11 amino acids. The CDR3 DNA reads as TGTGCCAGCAGCGACCCTGACGAGCAGTACTTC. This sequence encodes CASSDPDEQYF.

This clonotype was counted many times. The V and J genes are TRBV11-1 and TRBJ1-1, with D perhaps matching TRBD1 (6 bases). CDR1 is SGHAT and CDR2 is FQDESV in the germline V gene (reference sequence). Trimming pared 7 bases from V and 1 base from J, leaving 25 bases between. The CDR3 covers 18 residues. This chain's CDR3 is CASTDPDREQGRNTEAFF. The CDR3 region has the DNA TGTGCCAGCACGGACCCCGATCGAGAACAGGGAAGGAACACTGAAGCTTTCTTT.

This clonotype has at least ten counts. The chain uses TRBV7-6 and TRBJ2-1, with D perhaps assigned TRBD1 or TRBD2 (5 bases each). Trimming took off 5 bases at V and 0 bases at J, with 20 bases between the two ends. CDR1 is SGHVS, CDR2 FNYEAQ, per germline. The CDR3 is 18 amino acids. For the CDR3, the DNA is TGTGCCAGCAGCGGAAGGAGGACCCCTCAGGGCTCCTACAATGAGCAGTTCTTC. It yields the protein CASSGRRTPQGSYNEQFF.

This clonotype was counted many times. The gene calls are TRBV29-1 and TRBJ2-1; 13 positions agree with TRBD2. The V gene's germline CDR1 is SQVTM and CDR2 ANQGSEA. The V and J ends lost 4 bases and 7 bases, in that order; junction bases with no gene match: 1. The CDR3 runs 13 residues. DNA of the CDR3: TGCAGCGTTGGGACTAGCGGGAGAAATGAGCAGTTCTTC. Amino acids: CSVGTSGRNEQFF.

The chain employs TRBV12-3 or TRBV12-4 and TRBJ1-1; 7 nucleotides line up with TRBD1. The junction had 10 bases not matched to a gene; V was cut back by 4 bases and J by 5 bases. The CDR3 sequence is 15 residues long. CDR3 protein: CASSSQTGTMTEAFF. Here the CDR3 DNA reads TGTGCCAGCAGTTCCCAGACAGGGACCATGACTGAAGCTTTCTTT.

This clonotype has just one count. The rearrangement joins TRBV20-1 to TRBJ2-1; D gene uncertain. Per the germline V gene, CDR1 is DFQATT and CDR2 is SNEGSKA (reference sequence). CDR3 length: 14 amino acids. V was shortened by 0 bases and J by 0 bases, with 6 bases between the two germline ends. The CDR3 loop reads CSAREKSSYNEQFF. DNA of the CDR3: TGCAGTGCTAGAGAGAAGAGCTCCTACAATGAGCAGTTCTTC.

This clonotype was seen many times. This chain joins TRBV12-3 or TRBV12-4 and TRBJ2-4, with 7 bases identical to TRBD1. This CDR3 contains 16 residues. V lost 2 bases to trimming and J lost 7 bases; unmatched junction nucleotides: 11. This CDR3 reads CASSLNPRQGGNIQYF. DNA for the CDR3: TGTGCCAGCAGTTTAAACCCCCGACAGGGTGGGAACATTCAGTACTTC.

This clonotype was detected many times. The CDR3 bases are TGTGCCAGCAGCTTATGGGGGTCAGATACGCAGTATTTT. This encodes CASSLWGSDTQYF. The rearrangement links TRBV7-3 to TRBJ2-3; D assignment may be TRBD1 or TRBD2 (5 bases each). This CDR3 spans 13 amino acids. CDR1 SGHTA and CDR2 FQGTGA come from the germline V gene. Trimming shortened V by 2 bases and J by 4 bases, and 7 bases separated the two germline ends.

This clonotype was observed a few times. The chain carries TRBV7-8 and TRBJ2-1, with D unclear. This CDR3 region has 14 residues. CDR1 is SGHVS and CDR2 is FQNEAQ in the germline V gene. V was cut by 3 bases and J by 5 bases, with 11 bases left in between. The DNA for the CDR3 is TGTGCCAGCAGCTTGGATCCAGCAAACAATGAGCAGTTCTTC. It yields the protein CASSLDPANNEQFF.

This clonotype was found many times. The rearrangement joins TRBV25-1 to TRBJ2-1; 12 bases line up with TRBD2. After removal of 2 bases from V and 13 bases from J, the junction contained 12 bases not matched to a gene. Germline-derived CDR1 and CDR2 are MGHDK and SYGVNS. The CDR3 covers 16 residues. In DNA, the CDR3 is TGTGCCAGCAGTGAACGTTGGCTAGCGGGAGGGCCCTATCAGTTCTTC. This translates into CASSERWLAGGPYQFF.

The chain links TRBV24-1 to TRBJ2-1, with unresolved D. The germline V gene has CDR1 KGHDR and CDR2 SFDVKD. The CDR3 runs to 13 residues. The V end lost 2 bases, the J end lost 12 bases, and 13 bases lay between the germline ends. The CDR3 is CATSDSWTRRQFF. DNA of the CDR3: TGTGCCACCAGTGATTCGTGGACCCGACGGCAGTTCTTC.

This clonotype was recorded many times. V and J are TRBV2 and TRBJ2-1; a possible D gene is TRBD1 (6 bases). Germline CDR1 SNHLY, CDR2 FYNNEI. This CDR3 spans 16 amino acids. Trimming removed 6 bases at V and 4 bases at J, with 19 bases between. CDR3 protein: CASRENRDVGYNEQFF. The CDR3 region has the DNA TGTGCCAGCAGAGAAAACAGGGACGTGGGGTACAATGAGCAGTTCTTC. The full variable domain, its missing parts supplied by reference TRBV2 and TRBJ2-1, is EPEVTQTPSHQVTQMGQEVILRCVPISNHLYFYWYRQILGQKVEFLVSFYNNEISEKSEIFDDQFSVERPDGSNFTLKIRSTKLEDSAMYFCASRENRDVGYNEQFFGPGTRLTVL.